Sequencing of this T cell receptor beta chain was carried out in a study of beta chain features in type 1 diabetes. Isolated RNA was reverse transcribed in full, so expressed TCRB transcripts were sequenced. Some clones are missing from TCRdb's copy, which holds only in-frame ones; the method was immunoSEQ multiplex PCR. The profile covers hundreds of thousands of clones, with around 13% appearing a single time and 0.015% to 0.02% taken by the ten largest. Germline loops: CDR1 MNHNS, CDR2 SASEGT. This CDR3 has 14 amino acids. V was cut by 4 bases and J by 3 bases, with 13 bases left in between. Material: naive CD4+ T cells from blood. This clonotype was sampled from a man aged 18 to 30 in good health. The chain recombines TRBV6-1 with TRBJ2-7, with TRBD1 as a possible D gene (7 bases). The CDR3 region is CASSGSRGDYEQYF. In nucleotides, the CDR3 is TGTGCCAGCAGTGGTTCCAGGGGGGACTACGAGCAGTACTTC.